This TCR beta chain was recorded in a study of T cell repertoires in cytomegalovirus infection. On the study more broadly: CMV epitopes used comprised recently identified HLA-C-restricted ones and well-studied HLA-B-restricted ones.

TCRdb recomputed calls from the reads with MiXCR, one row per CDR3 protein. The sample has about 740,000 distinct CDR3 sequences; around 31% are singletons. On this clonotype: Its specificity is not known.

CDR1 and CDR2 from the germline V gene are DFQATT and SNEGSKA (reference sequence). V was cut by 3 bases and J by 2 bases, with 11 bases left in between. The CDR3 covers 13 residues. Study findings and constraints: People with CMV and the relevant HLA were identified by cumulative public TCR beta family frequency. The ex vivo response showed dominance by HLA-C-restricted CMV-specific TCR beta clonotypes.

The genes are TRBV20-1 and TRBJ2-7, with a possible D match to TRBD2 (6 bases). The TCR comes from a human donor in good health (CMV status not recorded). Some clones in this sample may be carry-over from other donors' samples. This specimen was cultured PBMCs, taken from culture after CMV antigen stimulation. The CDR3 is CSARGGATYEQYF. DNA for the CDR3: TGCAGTGCTAGGGGGGGAGCGACCTACGAGCAGTACTTC.